These T cell receptor beta chains were read from a single sample in a study of cytomegalovirus exposure and HLA in healthy donors. The assay was immunoSEQ multiplex PCR, and TCRdb's table has in-frame clones only and misses some. The sample shows under 150,000 clones, less than 90% of them seen only once. The material sequenced was PBMCs. The receptors stem from a man aged 40-49 years in good health and CMV-seronegative. Each CDR3 is given with its conserved first and last residue. Fields, in order: CDR3 length, V gene, D gene, J gene, clone size, CDR3 DNA, CDR3 protein. D genes are given only for firm matches. Clone sizes are given selectively: once, few, many, or a class where the clone is expanded.

>14|TRBV19|.|TRBJ1-5|.
TGTGCCAGTAGTATCTTGGACAGCGGCCAGCCCCAGCATTTT
CASSILDSGQPQHF
>14|TRBV10-3|TRBD1|TRBJ1-6|once
TGTGCCATTAACAGGGGTTTCGATAATTCACCCCTCCACTTT
CAINRGFDNSPLHF
>15|TRBV6-6|.|TRBJ2-7|once
TGTGCCAGCAGTTATTTTTCCGGACAAGGTGCCGAGCAGTACTTC
CASSYFSGQGAEQYF
>14|TRBV4-2|.|TRBJ2-7|.
TGTGCCAGCAGCCAAGTGGGGAGAGGATACGAGCAGTACTTC
CASSQVGRGYEQYF
>14|TRBV6-6|TRBD1|TRBJ2-7|.
TGTGCCAGCACCGACAGGGGGACCTCCTACGAGCAGTACTTC
CASTDRGTSYEQYF
>17|TRBV28|TRBD1|TRBJ1-2|.
TGTGCCAGCAGTTTACCCGGGACAGGTCGGGTGGGCTATGGCTACACCTTC
CASSLPGTGRVGYGYTF
>17|TRBV28|TRBD2|TRBJ2-7|.
TGTGCCAGCAGTTCTGAGCCTTCTAGCGGGGGGGCTTACGAGCAGTACTTC
CASSSEPSSGGAYEQYF
>15|TRBV11-2|.|TRBJ1-1|.
TGTGCCAGCAGCTTAAATGGACACCTGAACACTGAAGCTTTCTTT
CASSLNGHLNTEAFF
>15|TRBV5-1|.|TRBJ1-1|.
TGCGCCAGCAGCTTGGACAGGAGAATAAACACTGAAGCTTTCTTT
CASSLDRRINTEAFF
>15|TRBV2|.|TRBJ2-6|.
TGTGCCAGCAGTGAACCGGGGGCTGGGGCCAACGTCCTGACTTTC
CASSEPGAGANVLTF
>12|TRBV25-1|.|TRBJ2-7|.
TGTGCCAGCAGTGGGGACTCCTACGAGCAGTACTTC
CASSGDSYEQYF
>12|TRBV29-1|.|TRBJ1-1|few
TGCAGCGCTGGACTTCTGAACACTGAAGCTTTCTTT
CSAGLLNTEAFF
>14|TRBV6-1|.|TRBJ1-1|.
TGTGCCAGCAGTCTAGCCCGGACAGTTGGTGAAGCTTTCTTT
CASSLARTVGEAFF
>17|TRBV7-2|TRBD2|TRBJ2-7|.
TGTGCCAGCAGCTCCTTGACTAGCGGGGTTGTCTCCTACGAGCAGTACTTC
CASSSLTSGVVSYEQYF
>14|TRBV29-1|TRBD2|TRBJ2-2|few
TGCAGCGTTGAAGAGGGCGGGAGCACCGGGGAGCTGTTTTTT
CSVEEGGSTGELFF
>14|TRBV4-2|.|TRBJ2-7|once
TGTGCCAGCAGCCAAGATAACAGAGCTTACGAGCAGTACTTC
CASSQDNRAYEQYF
>14|TRBV4-3|TRBD1|TRBJ1-1|once
TGCGCCAGCAGCCAGGAACAGGGGTTAGCTTTAACTTTCTTT
CASSQEQGLALTFF
>15|TRBV6-5|TRBD1|TRBJ1-4|.
TGTGCCAGCAGTTACGGGACAGGGGTGAACGAAAAACTGTTTTTT
CASSYGTGVNEKLFF
>14|TRBV11-2|TRBD1|TRBJ1-1|once
TGTGCCAGCTCCCGGGACAGGGTGCACACTGAAGCTTTCTTT
CASSRDRVHTEAFF
>16|TRBV5-5|TRBD2|TRBJ2-1|.
TGTGCCAGCAGCCGAACTAGCGCGAGCTCCTACAATGAGCAGTTCTTC
CASSRTSASSYNEQFF
>15|TRBV7-6|TRBD2|TRBJ2-1|.
TGTGCCAGCAGCTCACTTTCGGGACTAGCGGGCGAACTTTTCTTC
CASSSLSGLAGELFF
>15|TRBV5-5|.|TRBJ1-2|.
TGTGCCAGCAGCTTCACCGGGACCGGGGGGTATGGCTACACCTTC
CASSFTGTGGYGYTF
>19|TRBV30|.|TRBJ2-3|.
TGTGCCTGGAGATCGGGCCCCTTTGCGGGAGTAAGGGGGACAGATACGCAGTATTTT
CAWRSGPFAGVRGTDTQYF
>17|TRBV28|TRBD1|TRBJ1-1|.
TGTGCCAGCAGTTTAATGGACAGGGGAAGGTGGGGCACTGAAGCTTTCTTT
CASSLMDRGRWGTEAFF
>16|TRBV7-2|.|TRBJ1-2|.
TGTGCCAGCAGCTCTTCCCGGGACTCTTTTTCGTATGGCTACACCTTC
CASSSSRDSFSYGYTF
>13|TRBV30|TRBD1|TRBJ2-3|.
TGTGCCTGGACAACAGGGGTCACAGATACGCAGTATTTT
CAWTTGVTDTQYF
>13|TRBV2|TRBD1|TRBJ1-5|.
TGTGCCAGCAGGGGACAGGTCAATCAGCCCCAGCATTTT
CASRGQVNQPQHF
>13|TRBV11-3|TRBD1|TRBJ1-1|.
TGTGCCAGCAGCGACAGGGGTGGTACTGAAGCTTTCTTT
CASSDRGGTEAFF
>16|TRBV7-2|TRBD1|TRBJ1-4|.
TGTGCCAGCAGCTGGGACAGAAGTTTAACTAATGAAAAACTGTTTTTT
CASSWDRSLTNEKLFF
>15|TRBV5-1|TRBD2|TRBJ2-1|few
TGCGCCAGCAGCTTACTAGCGGGAGTTCGCAATGAGCAGTTCTTC
CASSLLAGVRNEQFF
>14|TRBV9|.|TRBJ2-5|.
TGTGCCAGCAGCGTAGGGACAGTTCAAGAGACCCAGTACTTC
CASSVGTVQETQYF
>13|TRBV9|TRBD1|TRBJ1-2|once
TGTGCCAGCAGCGTAGAGGGGGCCTATGGCTACACCTTC
CASSVEGAYGYTF
>13|TRBV2|.|TRBJ2-5|.
TGTGCCAGCAGTCCACAGGTCCAAGAGACCCAGTACTTC
CASSPQVQETQYF
>18|TRBV5-6|TRBD2|TRBJ2-5|.
TGTGCCAGCAGCGCGCGAAGATATAGCGGGGGCCTCAAAGAGACCCAGTACTTC
CASSARRYSGGLKETQYF
>13|TRBV28|.|TRBJ1-5|.
TGTGCCAGCAGTTTAGGGCTTGATCAGCCCCAGCATTTT
CASSLGLDQPQHF
>14|TRBV6-5|.|TRBJ1-6|.
TGTGCCAGCAGTCTGGACAGCTATAATTCACCCCTCCACTTT
CASSLDSYNSPLHF
>14|TRBV6-5|.|TRBJ1-2|.
TGTGCCAGCAGTTACGATCGGTCGGGGTTCGGCTACACCTTC
CASSYDRSGFGYTF
>13|TRBV27|.|TRBJ2-2|few
TGTGCCAGCAGGCCAGGGGAACCCGGGGAGCTGTTTTTT
CASRPGEPGELFF
>19|TRBV7-3|.|TRBJ2-1|.
TGTGCCAGCAGCTTAATTGGAGGAAGCGTAGTTAGCTCCTACAATGAGCAGTTCTTC
CASSLIGGSVVSSYNEQFF
>19|TRBV19|TRBD2|TRBJ2-7|.
TGTGCCAGTAGTCCCCGGGCCGGACTAGCGGGAGTCAGCTCCTACGAGCAGTACTTC
CASSPRAGLAGVSSYEQYF
>12|TRBV11-2|.|TRBJ2-7|.
TGTGCCAGCAGCTTCGGTTCCTACGAGCAGTACTTC
CASSFGSYEQYF
>11|TRBV7-9|.|TRBJ2-7|.
TGTTCCAGCAGTAGTACCTACGAGCAGTACTTC
CSSSSTYEQYF
>12|TRBV11-1|.|TRBJ2-5|.
TGTGCCAGCAGCCCTATAAAGGAGACCCAGTACTTC
CASSPIKETQYF
>15|TRBV6-5|.|TRBJ1-6|.
TGTGCCAGCAGTTACTCGAGGCAGGGGAATTCACCCCTCCACTTT
CASSYSRQGNSPLHF
>16|TRBV5-1|TRBD2|TRBJ2-3|.
TGCGCCAGCAGCTCAAGACTAGCGGCGGGTACAGATACGCAGTATTTT
CASSSRLAAGTDTQYF